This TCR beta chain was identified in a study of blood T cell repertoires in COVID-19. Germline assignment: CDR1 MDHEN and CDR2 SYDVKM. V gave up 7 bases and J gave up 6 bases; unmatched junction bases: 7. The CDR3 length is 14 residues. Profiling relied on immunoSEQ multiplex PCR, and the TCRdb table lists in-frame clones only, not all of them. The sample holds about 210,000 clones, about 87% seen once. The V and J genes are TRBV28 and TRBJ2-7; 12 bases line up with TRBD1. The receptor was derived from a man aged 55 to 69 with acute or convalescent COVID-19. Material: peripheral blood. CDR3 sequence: CASNDGTGGIEQYF. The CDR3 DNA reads TGTGCCAGCAATGACGGGACAGGGGGCATCGAGCAGTACTTC.